This T cell receptor beta chain was sequenced in a study of blood T cell repertoires in COVID-19. CDR1 and CDR2 (germline): ENHRY, SYGVKD. V was clipped by 9 bases and J by 0 bases, with 8 bases between them. This CDR3 has 12 residues. Recruits, aged about 18 to 100 years, lived in 24 US areas. Clinical history as reported by participants underpinned cohort assignment. A PCR-confirmed or clinician-diagnosed COVID-19 case had contacted exposed participants within 2 weeks of entry. The assay was immunoSEQ multiplex PCR, and TCRdb's table has in-frame clones only and misses some. Of roughly 400,000 clones in the sample, nearly 90% were seen once.

This rearrangement joins TRBV10-3 to TRBJ1-1; unclear D gene. The sequenced sample was PBMCs or T cells enriched from blood (not recorded which). The sequence was collected from a young woman who had been exposed to COVID-19. This CDR3 reads CAIHGMNTEAFF. The CDR3 bases are TGTGCCATTCACGGGATGAACACTGAAGCTTTCTTT.